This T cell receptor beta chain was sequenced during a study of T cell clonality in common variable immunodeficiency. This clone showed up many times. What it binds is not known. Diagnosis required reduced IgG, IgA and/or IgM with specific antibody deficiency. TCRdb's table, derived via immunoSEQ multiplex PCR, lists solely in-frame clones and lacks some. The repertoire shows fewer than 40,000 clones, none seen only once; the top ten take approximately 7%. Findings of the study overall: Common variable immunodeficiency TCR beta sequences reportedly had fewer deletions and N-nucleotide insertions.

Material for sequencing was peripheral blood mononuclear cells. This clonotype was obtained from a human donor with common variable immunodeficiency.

The CDR3 spells CASSPDRVGTEAFF. CDR3 DNA, as far as it was read: TGTGCCAGCAGCCCCGACAGGGTTGGTACTGAA. The chain couples TRBV2 to TRBJ1-1; 7 bases map to TRBD1. The sequence runs out 3 residues before the end of the CDR3; the remainder is reconstructed from the germline J gene. CDR3 size: 14 residues. Germline V gene sequence: CDR1 SNHLY, CDR2 FYNNEI. V shed 6 bases and J 5 bases; nucleotides not matched to a gene: 9.